This T cell receptor (beta chain) originates from a study of blood T cell repertoires in COVID-19. About the research overall: PBMCs, B-cell-depleted T cells, or T cells were the source of the cDNA or gDNA that made up the material.

Per germline, CDR1 SGHTA and CDR2 FQGNSA. V trimming: 4 bases; J trimming: 8 bases; junction bases outside the gene matches: 8. The CDR3 contains 14 residues. Authors' analysis steps: Amplification of reference gene primers was used by the study to estimate nucleated cell counts. Profiled with immunoSEQ multiplex PCR; TCRdb holds only in-frame clones, not every one. The D gene and trimming were derived from the DNA, and the V and J assignments and clone size from that table. The sample shows around 250,000 clones, 80% to 85% of them seen only once. The sample was peripheral blood. The rearrangement links TRBV7-2 to TRBJ1-2; the match to TRBD1 covers 9 bases. This TCR was recovered from a middle-aged woman who had recovered from COVID-19. The DNA for the CDR3 is TGTGCCAGCAGCTCGGACAGGGGCCTCTTAGGCTACACCTTC. It specifies CASSSDRGLLGYTF.